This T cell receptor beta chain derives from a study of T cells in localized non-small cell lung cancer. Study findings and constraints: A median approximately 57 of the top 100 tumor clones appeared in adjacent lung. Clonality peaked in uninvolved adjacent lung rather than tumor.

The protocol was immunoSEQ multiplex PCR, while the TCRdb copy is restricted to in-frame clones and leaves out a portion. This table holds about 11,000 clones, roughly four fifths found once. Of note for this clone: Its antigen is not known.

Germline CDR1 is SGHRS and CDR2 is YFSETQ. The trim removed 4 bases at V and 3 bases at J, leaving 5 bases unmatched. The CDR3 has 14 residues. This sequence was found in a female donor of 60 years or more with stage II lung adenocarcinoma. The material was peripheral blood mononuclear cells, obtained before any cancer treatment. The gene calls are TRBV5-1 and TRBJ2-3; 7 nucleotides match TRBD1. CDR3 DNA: TGCGCCAGCAGCGCCAGGGGGATGACAGATACGCAGTATTTT. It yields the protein CASSARGMTDTQYF.